A selection of T cell receptor beta chains follows, all from one sample in a study of blood T cells in healthy people across ages. MiXCR, run by TCRdb on the 5' RACE reads, gives a single entry per CDR3 protein. The sample includes almost 1 million distinct CDR3 sequences, 51% of them seen just once. Source material: blood. All receptors derive from a woman in her sixties or seventies in good health. Both conserved end residues are part of each CDR3. A D gene is named only where the DNA matches it firmly. A clone size is listed for some rows: how often the clone was seen (once, few, many), or a class if it is expanded.

-	TRBV12-3/TRBV12-4	TRBJ2-3	TRBD2	TGTGCCAGCAGTTTACGGCGGGAGACAATAACAAGCACAGATACGCAGTATTTT	CASSLRRETITSTDTQYF
-	TRBV6-2/TRBV6-3	TRBJ2-4	-	TGTGCCAGCAGTTTCTCATTAATAGATAGTGAGCAGTACTTC	CASSFSLIDSEQYF
-	TRBV6-5	TRBJ2-7	-	TGTGCCAGCAGTTACTCTCGGACATTCAACAATGAGCAGTACTTC	CASSYSRTFNNEQYF
-	TRBV6-6	TRBJ2-7	-	TGTGCCAGCAGTCGCCCAGGTAGGGCCTACGAGCAGTACTTC	CASSRPGRAYEQYF
-	TRBV6-6	TRBJ1-6	TRBD1	TGTGCCAGCAGTCCCCGGGGACAGGGGAACTCACCCCTCCACTTT	CASSPRGQGNSPLHF
-	TRBV6-6	TRBJ2-5	-	TGTGCCAGCAGTTACGAGGCGGCCGGGGGGACCCAGTACTTC	CASSYEAAGGTQYF
-	TRBV7-6	TRBJ2-3	TRBD2	TGTGCCAGCAGCTTAGGCGGCGGGAGAAGGACAGATACGCAGTATTTT	CASSLGGGRRTDTQYF
-	TRBV20-1	TRBJ2-7	TRBD1	TGCAGTGCTGAAGACAGGGGTATCTACGAGCAGTACTTC	CSAEDRGIYEQYF
-	TRBV10-3	TRBJ2-7	-	TGTGCCATCGGGAGACGGGGAGTGAACGAGCAGTACTTC	CAIGRRGVNEQYF
-	TRBV5-1	TRBJ2-1	-	TGCGCCAGCAGCTCGGACGGTCCAGGTTACAATGAGCAGTTCTTC	CASSSDGPGYNEQFF
few	TRBV20-1	TRBJ1-2	TRBD1	TGCAGTGCTACCAGGGGGAATGGCTACACCTTC	CSATRGNGYTF
-	TRBV27	TRBJ1-5	-	TGTGCCAGCAGTTTATATGGGGGGGGGTATAGCAATCAGCCCCAGCATTTT	CASSLYGGGYSNQPQHF
-	TRBV19	TRBJ1-5	TRBD1	TGTGCCAGTAGTAAATGGGGACAGGGCTTCAATCAGCCCCAGCATTTT	CASSKWGQGFNQPQHF
-	TRBV11-2	TRBJ1-2	-	TGTGCCAGCAGCGTGGCACGGGGCGGCTATGGCTACACCTTC	CASSVARGGYGYTF